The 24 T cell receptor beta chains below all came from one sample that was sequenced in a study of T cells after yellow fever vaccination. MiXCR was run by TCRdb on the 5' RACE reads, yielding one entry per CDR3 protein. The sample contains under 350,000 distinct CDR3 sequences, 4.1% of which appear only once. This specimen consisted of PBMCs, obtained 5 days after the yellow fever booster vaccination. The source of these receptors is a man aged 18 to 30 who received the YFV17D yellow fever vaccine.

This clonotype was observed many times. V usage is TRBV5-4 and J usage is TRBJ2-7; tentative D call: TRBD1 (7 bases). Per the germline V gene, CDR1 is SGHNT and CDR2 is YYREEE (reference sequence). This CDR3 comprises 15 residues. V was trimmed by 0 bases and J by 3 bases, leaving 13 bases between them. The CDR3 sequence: CASSLAGGLLYEQYF. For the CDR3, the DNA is TGTGCCAGCAGCTTGGCAGGGGGGCTTCTCTACGAGCAGTACTTC.

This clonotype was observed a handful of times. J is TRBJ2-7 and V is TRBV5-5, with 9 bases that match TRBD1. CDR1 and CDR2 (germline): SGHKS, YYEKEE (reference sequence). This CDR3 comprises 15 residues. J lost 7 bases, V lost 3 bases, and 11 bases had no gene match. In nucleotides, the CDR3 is TGTGCCAGCAGCTGGGGGCCGGGACAGGGAGTTGAGCAGTACGTC. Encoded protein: CASSWGPGQGVEQYV.

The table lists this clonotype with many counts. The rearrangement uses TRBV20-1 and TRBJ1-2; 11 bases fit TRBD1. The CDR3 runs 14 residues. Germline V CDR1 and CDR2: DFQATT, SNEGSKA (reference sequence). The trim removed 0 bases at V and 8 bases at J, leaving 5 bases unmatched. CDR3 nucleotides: TGCAGTGCTAGAGATCAGGGACAGGGGGAAGGCTACACCTTC. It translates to CSARDQGQGEGYTF.

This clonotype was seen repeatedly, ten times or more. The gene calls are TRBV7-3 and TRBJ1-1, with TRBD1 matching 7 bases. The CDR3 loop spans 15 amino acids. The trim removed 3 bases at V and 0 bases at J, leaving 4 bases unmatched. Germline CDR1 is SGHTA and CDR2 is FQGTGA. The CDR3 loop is CASSLSGGMNTEAFF. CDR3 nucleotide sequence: TGTGCCAGCAGCTTGTCAGGGGGGATGAACACTGAAGCTTTCTTT.

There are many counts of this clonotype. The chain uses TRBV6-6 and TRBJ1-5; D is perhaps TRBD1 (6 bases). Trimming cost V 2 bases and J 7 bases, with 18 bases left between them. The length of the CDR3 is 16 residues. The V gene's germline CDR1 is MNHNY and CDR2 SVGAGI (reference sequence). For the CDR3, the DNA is TGTGCCAGCAGTTACGGAGGTATCCAGGGGAAGCAGCCCCAGCATTTT. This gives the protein CASSYGGIQGKQPQHF.

The CDR3 spells CASSQDPGGRDSYGYTF. DNA of the CDR3: TGTGCCAGCAGCCAAGATCCCGGTGGGAGGGATTCCTATGGCTACACCTTC. J is TRBJ1-2 and V is TRBV4-2; no clear D. V gave up 0 bases and J gave up 4 bases, with 18 bases separating them. The CDR3 is made up of 17 amino acids. CDR1 LGHNA and CDR2 YNFKEQ come from the germline V gene.

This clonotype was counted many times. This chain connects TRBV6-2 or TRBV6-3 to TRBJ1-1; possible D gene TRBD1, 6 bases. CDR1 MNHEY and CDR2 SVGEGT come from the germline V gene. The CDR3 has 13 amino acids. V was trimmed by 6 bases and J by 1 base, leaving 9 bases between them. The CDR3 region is CASRTQGNTEAFF. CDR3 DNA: TGTGCCAGCAGGACACAGGGGAACACTGAAGCTTTCTTT.

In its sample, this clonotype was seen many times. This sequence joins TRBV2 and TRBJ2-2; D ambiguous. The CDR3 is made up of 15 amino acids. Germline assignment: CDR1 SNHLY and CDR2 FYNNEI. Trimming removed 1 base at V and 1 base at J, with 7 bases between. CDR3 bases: TGTGCCAGCAGTGAAGGGCTAGTGAACACCGGGGAGCTGTTTTTT. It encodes CASSEGLVNTGELFF.

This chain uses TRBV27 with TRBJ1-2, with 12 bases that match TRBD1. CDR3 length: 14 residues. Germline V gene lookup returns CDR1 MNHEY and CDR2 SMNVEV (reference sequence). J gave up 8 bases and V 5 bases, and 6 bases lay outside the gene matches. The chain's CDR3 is CASSTGTGGKGYTF. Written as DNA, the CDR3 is TGTGCCAGCAGTACCGGGACAGGGGGCAAAGGCTACACCTTC.

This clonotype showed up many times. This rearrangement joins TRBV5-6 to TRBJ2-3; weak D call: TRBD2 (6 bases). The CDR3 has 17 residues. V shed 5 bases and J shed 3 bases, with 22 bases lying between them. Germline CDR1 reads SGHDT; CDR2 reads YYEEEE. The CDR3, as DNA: TGTGCCAGCAGAATGCGTCGGGACTTAAAAGCTACAGATACGCAGTATTTT. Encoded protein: CASRMRRDLKATDTQYF.

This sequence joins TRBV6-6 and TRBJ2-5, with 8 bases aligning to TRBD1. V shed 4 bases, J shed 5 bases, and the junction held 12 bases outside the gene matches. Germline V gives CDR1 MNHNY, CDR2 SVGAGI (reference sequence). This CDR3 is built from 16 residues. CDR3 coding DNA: TGTGCCAGCAGTTCCGCTGACAGGGGAAGGAGCGAGACCCAGTACTTC. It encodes CASSSADRGRSETQYF.

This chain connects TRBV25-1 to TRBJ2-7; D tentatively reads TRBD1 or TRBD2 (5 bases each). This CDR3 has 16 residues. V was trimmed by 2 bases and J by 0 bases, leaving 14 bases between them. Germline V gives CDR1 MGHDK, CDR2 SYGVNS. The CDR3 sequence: CASSETGPPPSYEQYF. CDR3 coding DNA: TGTGCCAGCAGTGAAACGGGGCCCCCGCCCTCCTACGAGCAGTACTTC.

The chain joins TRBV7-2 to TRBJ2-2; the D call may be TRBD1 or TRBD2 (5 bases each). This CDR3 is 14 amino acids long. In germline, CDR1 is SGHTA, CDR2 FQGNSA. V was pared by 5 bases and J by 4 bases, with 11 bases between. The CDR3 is CASSPTGPTGELFF. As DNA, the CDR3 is TGTGCCAGCAGCCCCACGGGGCCCACCGGGGAGCTGTTTTTT. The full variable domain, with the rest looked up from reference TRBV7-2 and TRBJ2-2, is GAGVSQSPSNKVTEKGKDVELRCDPISGHTALYWYRQSLGQGLEFLIYFQGNSAPDKSGLPSDRFSAERTGGSVSTLTIQRTQQEDSAVYLCASSPTGPTGELFFGEGSRLTVL.

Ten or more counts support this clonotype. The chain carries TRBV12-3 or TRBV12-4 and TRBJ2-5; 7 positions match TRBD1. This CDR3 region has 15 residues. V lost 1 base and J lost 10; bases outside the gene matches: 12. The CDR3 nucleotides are TGTGCCAGCAGTTTAGGCCCTAAGGGGGCCCCGGTCCAGTACTTC. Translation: CASSLGPKGAPVQYF.

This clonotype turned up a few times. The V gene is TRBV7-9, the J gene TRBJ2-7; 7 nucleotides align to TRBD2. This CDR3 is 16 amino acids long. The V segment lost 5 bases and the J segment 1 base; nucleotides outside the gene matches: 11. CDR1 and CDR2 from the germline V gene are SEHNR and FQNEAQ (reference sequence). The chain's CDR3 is CASSPPSLAESYEQYF. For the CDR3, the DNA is TGTGCCAGCAGCCCCCCTTCTCTAGCGGAGTCCTACGAGCAGTACTTC.

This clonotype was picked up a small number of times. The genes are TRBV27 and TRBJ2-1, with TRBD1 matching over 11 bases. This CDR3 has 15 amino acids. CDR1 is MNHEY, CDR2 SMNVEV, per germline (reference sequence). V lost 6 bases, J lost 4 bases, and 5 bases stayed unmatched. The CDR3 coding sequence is TGTGCCAGCAGCCGGACAGGGGGCGTTTACAATGAGCAGTTCTTC. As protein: CASSRTGGVYNEQFF.

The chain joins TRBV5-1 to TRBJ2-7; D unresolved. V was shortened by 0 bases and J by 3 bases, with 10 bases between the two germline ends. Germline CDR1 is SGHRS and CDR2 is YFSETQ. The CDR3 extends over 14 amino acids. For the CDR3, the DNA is TGCGCCAGCAGCTTGGGGTCTGAGATCTACGAGCAGTACTTC. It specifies CASSLGSEIYEQYF. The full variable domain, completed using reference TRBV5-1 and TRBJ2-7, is KAGVTQTPRYLIKTRGQQVTLSCSPISGHRSVSWYQQTPGQGLQFLFEYFSETQRNKGNFPGRFSGRQFSNSRSEMNVSTLELGDSALYLCASSLGSEIYEQYFGPGTRLTVT.

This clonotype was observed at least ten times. The CDR3 sequence is CASSQDGVAGYTF. CDR3 DNA sequence: TGTGCCAGCAGCCAAGATGGGGTGGCCGGCTACACCTTC. V gene TRBV4-2 combines with J gene TRBJ1-2; D gene ambiguous. V dropped 0 bases and J dropped 8 bases, with 10 bases sitting between them. CDR3 length equals 13 residues. Germline V lookup: CDR1 LGHNA, CDR2 YNFKEQ.

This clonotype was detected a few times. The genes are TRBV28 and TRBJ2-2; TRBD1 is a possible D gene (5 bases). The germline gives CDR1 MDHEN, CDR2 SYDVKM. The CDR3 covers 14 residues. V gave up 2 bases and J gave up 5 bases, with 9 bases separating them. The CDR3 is CASSLPYRTGELFF. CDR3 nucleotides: TGTGCCAGCAGTTTACCTTACAGGACCGGGGAGCTGTTTTTT.

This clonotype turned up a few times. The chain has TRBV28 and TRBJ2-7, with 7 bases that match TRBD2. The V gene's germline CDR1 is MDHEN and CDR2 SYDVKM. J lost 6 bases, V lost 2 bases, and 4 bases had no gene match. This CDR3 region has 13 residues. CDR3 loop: CASSLREGFEQYV. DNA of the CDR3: TGTGCCAGCAGTTTAAGGGAGGGGTTCGAGCAGTACGTC.

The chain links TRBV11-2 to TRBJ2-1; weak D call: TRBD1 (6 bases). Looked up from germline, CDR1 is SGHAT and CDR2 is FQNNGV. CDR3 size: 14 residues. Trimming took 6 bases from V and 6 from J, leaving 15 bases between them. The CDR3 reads CASRNRQVGNEQFF. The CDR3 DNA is TGTGCCAGCAGGAACAGACAGGTGGGCAATGAGCAGTTCTTC.

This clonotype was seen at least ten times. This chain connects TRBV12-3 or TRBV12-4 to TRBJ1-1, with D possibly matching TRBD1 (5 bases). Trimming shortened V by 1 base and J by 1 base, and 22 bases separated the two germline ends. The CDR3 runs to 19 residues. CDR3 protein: CASSLGPRVSMARNTEAFF. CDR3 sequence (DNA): TGTGCCAGCAGTTTAGGCCCCAGGGTGTCTATGGCTCGGAACACTGAAGCTTTCTTT.

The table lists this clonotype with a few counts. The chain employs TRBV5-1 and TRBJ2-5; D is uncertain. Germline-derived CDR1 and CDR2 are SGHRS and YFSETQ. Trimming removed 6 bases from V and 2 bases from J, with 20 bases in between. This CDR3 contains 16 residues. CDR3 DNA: TGCGCCAGCACCCCAAATCCATTGGGCCAGCAAGAGACCCAGTACTTC. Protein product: CASTPNPLGQQETQYF. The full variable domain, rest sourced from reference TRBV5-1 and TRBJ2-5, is KAGVTQTPRYLIKTRGQQVTLSCSPISGHRSVSWYQQTPGQGLQFLFEYFSETQRNKGNFPGRFSGRQFSNSRSEMNVSTLELGDSALYLCASTPNPLGQQETQYFGPGTRLLVL.

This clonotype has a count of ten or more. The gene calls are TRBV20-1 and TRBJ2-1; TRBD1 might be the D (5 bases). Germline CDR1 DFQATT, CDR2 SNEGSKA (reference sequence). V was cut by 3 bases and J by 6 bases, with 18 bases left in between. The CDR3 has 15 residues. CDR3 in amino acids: CSASTGPNALNEQFF. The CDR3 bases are TGCAGTGCTAGCACAGGTCCCAACGCCCTCAATGAGCAGTTCTTC.